Shown below are 20 T cell receptor beta chains from a single sample sequenced in a study of blood T cell repertoires in COVID-19. Data came from immunoSEQ multiplex PCR; TCRdb stores just in-frame clones and leaves some out. Among fewer than 10,000 clones listed, 80% to 90% were seen once. Sample: peripheral blood. Receptors originate from a human donor in a cohort sampled during active COVID-19.

This chain links TRBV28 with TRBJ2-7, with TRBD1 identical over 8 bases. This CDR3 spans 14 amino acids. V was pared by 4 bases and J by 6 bases, with 8 bases of the junction left unmatched. Germline CDR1 is MDHEN and CDR2 is SYDVKM. CDR3 in amino acids: CASSSYNTGGEQYF. DNA of the CDR3: TGTGCCAGCAGTTCCTACAATACAGGGGGCGAGCAGTACTTC.

The gene calls are TRBV3-1 (or the pseudogene TRBV3-2) and TRBJ1-2, with D unresolved. This CDR3 is 15 amino acids long. CDR1 and CDR2 (germline): LGHDT, YNNKEL (reference sequence). Trimming took 0 bases from V and 0 from J, leaving 8 bases between them. The DNA for the CDR3 is TGTGCCAGCAGCCAAGATTTACTGCCTAACTATGGCTACACCTTC. Protein: CASSQDLLPNYGYTF.

The chain combines TRBV27 with TRBJ2-7, with 9 nucleotides matching TRBD1. With V trimmed by 2 bases and J by 2 bases, 7 bases remained unmatched. From germline, CDR1 is MNHEY and CDR2 SMNVEV (reference sequence). The CDR3 length is 16 residues. The CDR3 DNA reads as TGTGCCAGCAGTTTAACAACAGGGGGCTACACCTACGAGCAGTACTTC. This sequence encodes CASSLTTGGYTYEQYF.

The rearrangement joins TRBV5-4 to TRBJ2-7; tentative D call: TRBD1 (6 bases). The CDR3 is 14 residues long. The germline V gene encodes CDR1 SGHNT and CDR2 YYREEE (reference sequence). Trimming cost V 3 bases and J 0 bases, with 10 bases left between them. CDR3 nucleotide sequence: TGTGCCAGCAGCTCTCCAGGGGACTCCTACGAGCAGTACTTC. The encoded protein is CASSSPGDSYEQYF. Full variable domain (missing parts from reference TRBV5-4 and TRBJ2-7): ETGVTQSPTHLIKTRGQQVTLRCSSQSGHNTVSWYQQALGQGPQFIFQYYREEENGRGNFPPRFSGLQFPNYSSELNVNALELDDSALYLCASSSPGDSYEQYFGPGTRLTVT.

The genes are TRBV9 and TRBJ2-5, with a weak D call TRBD2 (6 bases). The V and J ends lost 4 bases and 5 bases respectively, with 21 bases between them. The CDR3 spans 16 residues. The germline CDR1 and CDR2 sequences are SGDLS and YYNGEE. The CDR3 DNA sequence: TGTGCCAGCAGCTCAGGGAGGTCTTTGGTAGCGGAGACCCAGTACTTC. Its translation is CASSSGRSLVAETQYF.

The chain employs TRBV5-1 and TRBJ2-7; no definite D call. Per the germline V gene, CDR1 is SGHRS and CDR2 is YFSETQ. This CDR3 comprises 13 residues. The V gene lost 2 bases and the J gene lost 1 base, with 7 bases spanning the gap. The CDR3 bases are TGCGCCAGCAGCTTCGGAGTATCCTACGAGCAGTACTTC. This translates into CASSFGVSYEQYF. The full variable domain, rest sourced from reference TRBV5-1 and TRBJ2-7, is KAGVTQTPRYLIKTRGQQVTLSCSPISGHRSVSWYQQTPGQGLQFLFEYFSETQRNKGNFPGRFSGRQFSNSRSEMNVSTLELGDSALYLCASSFGVSYEQYFGPGTRLTVT.

In this sample, this clone turned up a few times. The chain couples TRBV28 to TRBJ1-2; D is possibly TRBD1 (6 bases). Germline V lookup: CDR1 MDHEN, CDR2 SYDVKM. This CDR3 has 13 residues. The V end was cut by 8 bases, the J end by 4 bases, with 14 bases between. In nucleotides, the CDR3 is TGTGCCAGCGGAAAGACAGGCGGCTATGGCTACACCTTC. Amino acids: CASGKTGGYGYTF.

Here the CDR3 reads CASSPRLAGGREEQFF. The CDR3, as DNA: TGTGCCAGCAGCCCCCGACTAGCGGGAGGGCGCGAGGAGCAGTTCTTC. The chain recombines TRBV7-8 with TRBJ2-1, with TRBD2 matching over 14 bases. CDR3 length: 16 amino acids. The germline V gene encodes CDR1 SGHVS and CDR2 FQNEAQ. The V gene end was trimmed by 5 bases and the J gene end by 10 bases; junction bases not matched to a gene: 10.

The chain combines TRBV27 with TRBJ2-7; TRBD1 aligns across 12 bases. Trimming at V came to 3 bases and at J to 6 bases, leaving 6 bases not matched to a gene. Germline assignment: CDR1 MNHEY and CDR2 SMNVEV (reference sequence). The CDR3 loop spans 15 amino acids. Here the CDR3 reads CASSFRDRGLCEQYF. CDR3 in DNA: TGTGCCAGCAGTTTCCGGGACAGGGGGCTTTGCGAGCAGTACTTC.

The rearrangement links TRBV5-3 to TRBJ1-2; no reliable D call. TRBV5-3 carries the ORF label, with uncertain function. Deletions cut 5 bases from V and 5 bases from J, with 16 bases between. The CDR3 covers 14 residues. The CDR3 loop is CARRRVTRNYGYTF. CDR3 nucleotide sequence: TGTGCCAGAAGGCGGGTCACCCGGAATTATGGCTACACCTTC.

CDR3 region: CATEGVENGNQPQHF. In DNA, the CDR3 is TGTGCCACAGAAGGGGTAGAGAATGGCAATCAGCCCCAGCATTTT. V usage is TRBV28 and J usage is TRBJ1-5; weak D call: TRBD1 (5 bases). Germline-derived CDR1 and CDR2 are MDHEN and SYDVKM. CDR3 length: 15 amino acids. The ends were cut back, 10 bases at V and 2 bases at J, with 18 bases in the middle. Filled out from reference TRBV28 and TRBJ1-5, the complete variable domain reads DVKVTQSSRYLVKRTGEKVFLECVQDMDHENMFWYRQDPGLGLRLIYFSYDVKMKEKGDIPEGYSVSREKKERFSLILESASTNQTSMYLCATEGVENGNQPQHFGDGTRLSIL.

This rearrangement joins TRBV6-1 to TRBJ2-7, with D hard to call. CDR1 is MNHNS, CDR2 SASEGT, per germline. V was pared by 1 base and J by 5 bases, with 12 bases between. CDR3 length equals 14 residues. CDR3 DNA: TGTGCCAGCAGTGAAGGTCGGGTTATCGACGAGCAGTACTTC. It codes for CASSEGRVIDEQYF.

The rearrangement joins TRBV10-1 to TRBJ1-4; 7 bases map to TRBD1. Germline V gene data show CDR1 as WNHNN and CDR2 as SYGVQD (reference sequence). The CDR3 sequence is 12 residues long. Trimming took 1 base from V and 14 from J; bases not matched to a gene: 4. CDR3 residues: CASSEFPGQLFF. Here the CDR3 DNA reads TGCGCCAGCAGTGAGTTCCCGGGACAGCTGTTTTTT.

The table lists this clone with a few counts. The rearrangement joins TRBV6-4 to TRBJ2-7; D not certain. This CDR3 contains 14 residues. V lost 4 bases and J 1 base, leaving 11 bases between the germline ends. Germline lookup yields CDR1 MRHNA and CDR2 SNTAGT. The CDR3 protein is CASSVTLQSYEQYF. The DNA of the CDR3 is TGTGCCAGCAGTGTGACACTTCAATCCTACGAGCAGTACTTC.

This clone has just one count. The chain links TRBV3-1 (or the pseudogene TRBV3-2) to TRBJ1-1, with D uncertain. V shed 4 bases and J shed 0 bases, with 9 bases lying between them. CDR1 and CDR2 (germline): LGHDT, YNNKEL (reference sequence). The CDR3 sequence is 14 residues long. As DNA, the CDR3 is TGTGCCAGCAGCCGAGCTGAGCTGAACACTGAAGCTTTCTTT. It specifies CASSRAELNTEAFF.

This chain uses TRBV19 with TRBJ2-7; D might be TRBD2 (5 bases). Germline V CDR1 and CDR2: LNHDA, SQIVND (reference sequence). V dropped 0 bases and J dropped 0 bases, with 9 bases sitting between them. This CDR3 has 15 amino acids. The CDR3 protein is CASSIELRDSYEQYF. The CDR3 nucleotides are TGTGCCAGTAGTATAGAGCTGAGGGACTCCTACGAGCAGTACTTC.

This chain joins TRBV4-2 and TRBJ2-3; 10 bases agree with TRBD2. V was clipped by 1 base and J by 4 bases; unmatched bases: 8. The CDR3 sequence is 17 residues long. Germline V gene lookup returns CDR1 LGHNA and CDR2 YNFKEQ. The CDR3 nucleotides are TGTGCCAGCAGCCAAGGAGCTAGCGGGAGTGCGGCAGATACGCAGTATTTT. Protein product: CASSQGASGSAADTQYF.

The chain is built from TRBV5-4 and TRBJ2-1, with 7 bases matching TRBD2. There are 16 residues in the CDR3. With V trimmed by 0 bases and J by 7 bases, 10 bases remained unmatched. Germline lookup yields CDR1 SGHNT and CDR2 YYREEE (reference sequence). CDR3 nucleotides: TGTGCCAGCAGCTTGGCTGGCGGGAGTGGCTTAAATGAGCAGTTCTTC. It yields the protein CASSLAGGSGLNEQFF.

The chain couples TRBV19 to TRBJ2-1; 8 bases fit TRBD2. CDR1 is LNHDA, CDR2 SQIVND, per germline (reference sequence). The CDR3 has 14 amino acids. V lost 5 bases to trimming and J lost 7 bases; unmatched junction nucleotides: 7. CDR3 sequence (DNA): TGTGCCAGTAGTCTAATAGCGGGATCAAATGAGCAGTTCTTC. It translates to CASSLIAGSNEQFF.

This chain connects TRBV19 to TRBJ2-5, with 8 bases fitting TRBD1. The CDR3 consists of 12 residues. Germline CDR1 and CDR2: LNHDA and SQIVND (reference sequence). The V gene end was trimmed by 4 bases and the J gene end by 5 bases; junction bases not matched to a gene: 0. In DNA form, the CDR3 reads TGTGCCAGTAGTAGGGACAGGGAGACCCAGTACTTC. Its protein is CASSRDRETQYF.